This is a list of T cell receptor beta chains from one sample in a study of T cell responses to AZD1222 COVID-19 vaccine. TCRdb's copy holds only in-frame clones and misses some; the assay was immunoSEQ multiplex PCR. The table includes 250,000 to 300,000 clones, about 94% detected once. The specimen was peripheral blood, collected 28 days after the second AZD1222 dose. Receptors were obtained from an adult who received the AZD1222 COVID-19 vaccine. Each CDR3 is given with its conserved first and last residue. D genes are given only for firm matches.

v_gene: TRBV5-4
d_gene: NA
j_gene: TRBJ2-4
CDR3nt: TGTGCCAGCAGCCTGGCGGGGGCGTCAGCCAAAAACATTCAGTACTTC
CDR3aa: CASSLAGASAKNIQYF

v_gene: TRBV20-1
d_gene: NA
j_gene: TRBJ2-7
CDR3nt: TGCAGTGCCGGACGCTACGAGCAGTACTTC
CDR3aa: CSAGRYEQYF

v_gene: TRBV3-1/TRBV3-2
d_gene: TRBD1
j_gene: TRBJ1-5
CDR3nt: TGTGCCAGCAGCCCCCACAGGGGGAGTCAGCCCCAGCATTTT
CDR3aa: CASSPHRGSQPQHF

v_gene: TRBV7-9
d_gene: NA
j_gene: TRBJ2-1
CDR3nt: TGTGCCAGCAGCAGGGTTCAAGGCGCCTACAATGAGCAGTTCTTC
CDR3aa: CASSRVQGAYNEQFF

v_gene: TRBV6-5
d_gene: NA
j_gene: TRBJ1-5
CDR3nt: TGTGCCAGCAGTTACCAGGAGACTCAGCCCCAGCATTTT
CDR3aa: CASSYQETQPQHF

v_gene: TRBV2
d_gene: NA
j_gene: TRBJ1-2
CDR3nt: TGTGCCAGCAGTGAAGCGTCGTCAGACTATGGCTACACCTTC
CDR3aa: CASSEASSDYGYTF

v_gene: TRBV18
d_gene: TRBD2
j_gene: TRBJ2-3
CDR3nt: TGTGCCAGCTCCCGGGAGGGCACAGATACGCAGTATTTT
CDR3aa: CASSREGTDTQYF

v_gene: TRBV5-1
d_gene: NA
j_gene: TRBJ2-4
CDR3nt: TGCGCCAGGGTGGGTGTAAGGGATCTGCTAGCCAAAAACATTCAGTACTTC
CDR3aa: CARVGVRDLLAKNIQYF

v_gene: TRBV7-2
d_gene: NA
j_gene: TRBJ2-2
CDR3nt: TGTGCCAGCAGCTTTAAACAGGGAGTCGGGGAGCTGTTTTTT
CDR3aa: CASSFKQGVGELFF

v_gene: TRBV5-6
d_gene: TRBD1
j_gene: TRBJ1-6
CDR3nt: TGTGCCAGCAGCTTGGACAGGGGAACCCTCCACTTT
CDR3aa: CASSLDRGTLHF

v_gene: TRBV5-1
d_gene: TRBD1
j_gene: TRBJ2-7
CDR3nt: TGCGCCAGCAGCGGCGGGGACAGGGCCTACGAGCAGTACTTC
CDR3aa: CASSGGDRAYEQYF

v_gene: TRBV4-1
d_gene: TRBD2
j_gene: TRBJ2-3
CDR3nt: TGCGCCAGCAGCCAAGAGTCTAGCGGGCGGCGCCCCACAGATACGCAGTATTTT
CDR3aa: CASSQESSGRRPTDTQYF